A single sample is the source of the 7 T cell receptor beta chains below, sequenced in a study of cytomegalovirus exposure and HLA in healthy donors. The PCR made use of 60 Vbeta and 13 Jbeta primers. Assay used: immunoSEQ multiplex PCR; TCRdb lists only in-frame clones, some missing. The table has under 110,000 clones, 70% to 75% seen once; the top ten hold roughly 3%. The sequenced sample was PBMCs. These TCRs come from a female donor in good health and CMV-seronegative.

The rearrangement links TRBV9 to TRBJ2-1; no clear D. The V and J ends lost 3 bases and 7 bases respectively, with 11 bases between them. There are 13 residues in the CDR3. The V gene's germline CDR1 is SGDLS and CDR2 YYNGEE. CDR3 bases: TGTGCCAGCAGCGGACCAAAGGAGAATGAGCAGTTCTTC. Its translation is CASSGPKENEQFF.

This clone was recorded only once. V gene TRBV28 combines with J gene TRBJ2-5, with D possibly being TRBD2 (7 bases). CDR1 MDHEN and CDR2 SYDVKM come from the germline V gene. CDR3 length equals 15 residues. V was clipped by 6 bases and J by 2 bases, with 16 bases between them. The chain's CDR3 is CASRQGGGRQETQYF. The CDR3 nucleotides are TGTGCCAGCAGGCAGGGAGGGGGTCGACAAGAGACCCAGTACTTC.

The rearrangement uses TRBV19 and TRBJ2-1, with 7 bases matching TRBD2. The junction had 3 bases not matched to a gene; V was cut back by 4 bases and J by 6 bases. The CDR3 covers 13 residues. Germline CDR1 LNHDA, CDR2 SQIVND (reference sequence). The CDR3 DNA sequence: TGTGCCAGTAGTACGCGGACTAGCAATGAGCAGTTCTTC. Translation: CASSTRTSNEQFF.

The chain has TRBV2 and TRBJ2-1; 14 bases match TRBD2. Germline-derived CDR1 and CDR2 are SNHLY and FYNNEI. After removal of 8 bases from V and 1 base from J, the junction contained 10 bases not matched to a gene. The CDR3 is made up of 18 amino acids. DNA for the CDR3: TGTGCCAGCGGCCAGACTAGCGGGAGGGGGGGATCCTACAATGAGCAGTTCTTC. Its protein product is CASGQTSGRGGSYNEQFF.

The chain joins TRBV6-4 to TRBJ2-2; 10 bases are a match to TRBD1. Looked up from germline, CDR1 is MRHNA and CDR2 is SNTAGT. The V segment lost 0 bases and the J segment 5 bases; nucleotides outside the gene matches: 3. CDR3 size: 16 residues. CDR3: CASSDSPGQGTGELFF. Here the CDR3 DNA reads TGTGCCAGCAGTGACTCACCGGGACAGGGGACCGGGGAGCTGTTTTTT.

The CDR3 sequence: CASGLIRDRNYGYTF. The CDR3 DNA sequence: TGTGCTAGTGGTTTGATTAGGGACAGAAACTATGGCTACACCTTC. The chain combines TRBV12-5 with TRBJ1-2, with 7 bases that match TRBD1. This CDR3 has 15 amino acids. V was clipped by 2 bases and J by 2 bases; unmatched bases: 5. Looked up from germline, CDR1 is LGHNT and CDR2 is FRNRAP.

This chain links TRBV6-1 with TRBJ1-2, with 9 nucleotides matching TRBD1. Losses at the gene ends were 2 bases for V and 7 bases for J; bases not matched to a gene: 2. This CDR3 has 13 amino acids. CDR1 is MNHNS, CDR2 SASEGT, per germline. CDR3 loop: CASSENRGPGYTF. The CDR3 DNA sequence: TGTGCCAGCAGTGAAAACAGGGGGCCTGGCTACACCTTC.